The clone carrying this TCR beta chain has more than one count but fewer than ten. The entry originates in a study of blood T cell repertoires in COVID-19. Turning to the study itself: Sites across the United States, Italy and Spain contributed samples from acute and convalescent COVID-19. T cells, B-cell-depleted T cells, or PBMCs supplied cDNA or gDNA.

Under the authors' procedure: Reference gene primers were amplified, and this amplification served to estimate nucleated cell counts. This table comes from immunoSEQ multiplex PCR, and its TCRdb copy is limited to in-frame clones, with some not included. V, J and clone size are taken as reported in that table, and D and trimming were inferred from the DNA itself. Among 75,000 to 100,000 clones, about 85% were seen once, and the ten largest hold about 5%. This CDR3 is built from 16 residues. The germline V gene has CDR1 MGHDK and CDR2 SYGVNS. V lost 2 bases and J 6 bases, leaving 19 bases between the germline ends.

The origin of this receptor is a man aged 70-80 years with acute or convalescent COVID-19. Material: peripheral blood. This rearrangement joins TRBV25-1 to TRBJ1-1, with D unresolved. In nucleotides, the CDR3 is TGTGCCAGCAGTGAAAGCCCCTTAGGTCGGGGAGCTGAAGCTTTCTTT. This codes for CASSESPLGRGAEAFF. Looking up the rest from reference TRBV25-1 and TRBJ1-1 gives the full variable domain: EADIYQTPRYLVIGTGKKITLECSQTMGHDKMYWYQQDPGMELHLIHYSYGVNSTEKGDLSSESTVSRIRTEHFPLTLESARPSHTSQYLCASSESPLGRGAEAFFGQGTRLTVV.